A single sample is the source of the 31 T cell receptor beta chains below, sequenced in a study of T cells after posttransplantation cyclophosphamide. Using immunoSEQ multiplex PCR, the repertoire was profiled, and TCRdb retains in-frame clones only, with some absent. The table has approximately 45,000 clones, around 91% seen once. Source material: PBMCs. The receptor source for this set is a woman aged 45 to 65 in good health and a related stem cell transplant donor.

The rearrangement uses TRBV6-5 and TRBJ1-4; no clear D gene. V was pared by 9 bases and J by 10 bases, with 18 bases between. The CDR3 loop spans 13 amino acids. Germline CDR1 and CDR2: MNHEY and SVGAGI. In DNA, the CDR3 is TGTGCCAGTCTAGATCCTAGTTCGGGAAAACTGTTTTTT. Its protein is CASLDPSSGKLFF.

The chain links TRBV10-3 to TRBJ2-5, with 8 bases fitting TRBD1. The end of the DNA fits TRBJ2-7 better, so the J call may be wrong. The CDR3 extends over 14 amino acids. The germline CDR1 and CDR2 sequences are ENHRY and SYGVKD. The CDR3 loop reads CAISEGQGVSEQYF. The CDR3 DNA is TGTGCCATCAGTGAGGGACAGGGAGTCTCCGAGCAGTACTTC.

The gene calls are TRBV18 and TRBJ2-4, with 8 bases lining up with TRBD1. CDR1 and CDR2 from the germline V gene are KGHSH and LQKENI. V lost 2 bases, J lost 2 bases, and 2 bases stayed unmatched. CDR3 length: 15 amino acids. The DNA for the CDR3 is TGTGCCAGCTCACCAACAGGGGGACCCAAAAACATTCAGTACTTC. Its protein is CASSPTGGPKNIQYF. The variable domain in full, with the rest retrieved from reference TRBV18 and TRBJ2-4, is NAGVMQNPRHLVRRRGQEARLRCSPMKGHSHVYWYRQLPEEGLKFMVYLQKENIIDESGMPKERFSAEFPKEGPSILRIQQVVRGDSAAYFCASSPTGGPKNIQYFGAGTRLSVL.

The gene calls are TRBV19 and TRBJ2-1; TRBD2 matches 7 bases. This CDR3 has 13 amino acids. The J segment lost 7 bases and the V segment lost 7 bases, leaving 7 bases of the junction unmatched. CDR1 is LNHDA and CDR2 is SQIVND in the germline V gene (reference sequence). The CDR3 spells CASTPGLQNEQFF. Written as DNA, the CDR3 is TGTGCCAGTACTCCGGGACTACAAAATGAGCAGTTCTTC.

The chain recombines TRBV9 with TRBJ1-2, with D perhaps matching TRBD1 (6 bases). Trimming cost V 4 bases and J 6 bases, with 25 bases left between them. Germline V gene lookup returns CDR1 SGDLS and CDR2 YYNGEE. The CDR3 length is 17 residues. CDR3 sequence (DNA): TGTGCCAGCAGCCCCCATATGTGGGGACAACGGCGGGATGGCTACACCTTC. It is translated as CASSPHMWGQRRDGYTF.

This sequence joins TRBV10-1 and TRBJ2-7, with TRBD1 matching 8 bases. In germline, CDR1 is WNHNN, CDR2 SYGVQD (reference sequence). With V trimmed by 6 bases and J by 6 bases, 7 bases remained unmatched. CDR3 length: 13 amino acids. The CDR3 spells CASSQGQGGEQYF. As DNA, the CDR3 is TGCGCCAGCAGCCAAGGACAGGGCGGCGAGCAGTACTTC.

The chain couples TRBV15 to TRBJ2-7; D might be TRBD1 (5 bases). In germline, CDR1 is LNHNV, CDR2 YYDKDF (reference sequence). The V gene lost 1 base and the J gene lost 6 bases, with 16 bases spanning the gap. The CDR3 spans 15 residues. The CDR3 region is CATSRVVQVPGEQYF. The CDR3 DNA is TGTGCCACCAGCAGAGTCGTACAGGTCCCTGGCGAGCAGTACTTC.

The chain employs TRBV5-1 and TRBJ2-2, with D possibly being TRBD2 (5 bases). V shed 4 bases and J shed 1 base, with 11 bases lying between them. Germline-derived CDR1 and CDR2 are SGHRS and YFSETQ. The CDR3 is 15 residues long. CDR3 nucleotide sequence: TGCGCCAGCAGCCCCCTGGGGAGGAACACCGGGGAGCTGTTTTTT. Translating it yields CASSPLGRNTGELFF. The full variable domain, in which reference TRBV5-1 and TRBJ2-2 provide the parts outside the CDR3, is KAGVTQTPRYLIKTRGQQVTLSCSPISGHRSVSWYQQTPGQGLQFLFEYFSETQRNKGNFPGRFSGRQFSNSRSEMNVSTLELGDSALYLCASSPLGRNTGELFFGEGSRLTVL.

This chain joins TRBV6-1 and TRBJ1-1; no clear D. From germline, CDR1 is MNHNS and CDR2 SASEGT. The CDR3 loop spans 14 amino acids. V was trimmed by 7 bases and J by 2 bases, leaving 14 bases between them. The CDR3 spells CASKTSGTNTEAFF. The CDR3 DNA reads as TGTGCCAGCAAAACTTCAGGCACAAACACTGAAGCTTTCTTT.

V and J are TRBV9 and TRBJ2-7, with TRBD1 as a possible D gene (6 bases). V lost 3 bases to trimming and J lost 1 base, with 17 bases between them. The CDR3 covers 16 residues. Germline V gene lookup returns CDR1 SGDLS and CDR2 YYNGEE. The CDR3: CASSATQGTGSYEQYF. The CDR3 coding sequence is TGTGCCAGCAGCGCCACACAGGGTACCGGGTCCTACGAGCAGTACTTC.

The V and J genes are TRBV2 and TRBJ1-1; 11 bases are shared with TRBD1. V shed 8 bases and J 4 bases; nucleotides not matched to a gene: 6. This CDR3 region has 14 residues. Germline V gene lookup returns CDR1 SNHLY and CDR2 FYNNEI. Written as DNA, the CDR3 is TGTGCCAGCCTTACCGGGACAGGGGGCACTGAAGCTTTCTTT. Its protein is CASLTGTGGTEAFF.

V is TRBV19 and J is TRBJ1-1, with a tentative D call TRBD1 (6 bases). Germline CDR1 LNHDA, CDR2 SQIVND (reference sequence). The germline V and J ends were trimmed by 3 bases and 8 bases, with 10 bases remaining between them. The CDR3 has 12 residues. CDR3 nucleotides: TGTGCCAGTAGTATCCAGGACAGCGAAGCTTTCTTT. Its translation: CASSIQDSEAFF.

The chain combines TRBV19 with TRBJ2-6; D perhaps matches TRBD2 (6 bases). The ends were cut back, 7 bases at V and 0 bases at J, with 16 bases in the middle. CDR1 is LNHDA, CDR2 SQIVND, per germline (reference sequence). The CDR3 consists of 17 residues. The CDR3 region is CASTGPRLGSGANVLTF. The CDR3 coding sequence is TGTGCCAGTACAGGTCCTCGACTAGGCTCTGGGGCCAACGTCCTGACTTTC.

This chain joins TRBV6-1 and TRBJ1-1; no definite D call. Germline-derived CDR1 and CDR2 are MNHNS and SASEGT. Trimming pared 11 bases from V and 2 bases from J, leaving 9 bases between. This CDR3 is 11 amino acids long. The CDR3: CAAIINTEAFF. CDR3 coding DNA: TGTGCCGCGATAATTAACACTGAAGCTTTCTTT.

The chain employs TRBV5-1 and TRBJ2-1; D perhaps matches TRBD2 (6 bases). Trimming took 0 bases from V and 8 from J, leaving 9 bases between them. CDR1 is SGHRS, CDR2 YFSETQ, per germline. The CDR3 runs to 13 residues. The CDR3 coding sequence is TGCGCCAGCAGCTTGGACGGGAGAGATGAGCAGTTCTTC. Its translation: CASSLDGRDEQFF.

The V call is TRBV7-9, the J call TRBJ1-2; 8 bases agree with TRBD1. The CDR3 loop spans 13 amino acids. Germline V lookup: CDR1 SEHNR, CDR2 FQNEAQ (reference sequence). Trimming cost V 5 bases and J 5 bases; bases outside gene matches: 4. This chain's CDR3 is CASSPTGGYGYTF. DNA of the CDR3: TGTGCCAGCAGCCCCACAGGGGGGTATGGCTACACCTTC.

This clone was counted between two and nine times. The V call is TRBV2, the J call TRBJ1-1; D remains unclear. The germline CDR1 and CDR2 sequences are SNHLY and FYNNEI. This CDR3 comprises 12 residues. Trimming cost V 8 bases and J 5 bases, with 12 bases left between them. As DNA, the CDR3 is TGTGCCAGCGCGAGCCCGGGGACTGAAGCTTTCTTT. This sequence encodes CASASPGTEAFF.

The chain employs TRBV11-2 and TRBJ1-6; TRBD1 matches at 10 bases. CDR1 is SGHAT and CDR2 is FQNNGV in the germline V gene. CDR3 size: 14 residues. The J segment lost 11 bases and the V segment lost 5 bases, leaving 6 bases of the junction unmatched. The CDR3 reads CASSPGTGDPPLHF. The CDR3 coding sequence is TGTGCCAGCAGCCCAGGGACAGGGGACCCACCCCTCCACTTT.

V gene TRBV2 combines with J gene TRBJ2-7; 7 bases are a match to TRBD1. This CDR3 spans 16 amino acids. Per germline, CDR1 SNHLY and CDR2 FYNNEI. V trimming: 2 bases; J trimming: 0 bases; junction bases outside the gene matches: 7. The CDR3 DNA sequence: TGTGCCAGCAGTGAACCTGACAGGGAGAGCTCCTACGAGCAGTACTTC. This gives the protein CASSEPDRESSYEQYF.

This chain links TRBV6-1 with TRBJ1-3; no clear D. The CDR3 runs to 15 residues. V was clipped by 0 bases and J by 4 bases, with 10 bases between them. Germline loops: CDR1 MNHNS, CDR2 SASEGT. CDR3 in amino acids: CASSEAWEAGNTIYF. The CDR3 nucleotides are TGTGCCAGCAGTGAAGCCTGGGAGGCAGGAAACACCATATATTTT.

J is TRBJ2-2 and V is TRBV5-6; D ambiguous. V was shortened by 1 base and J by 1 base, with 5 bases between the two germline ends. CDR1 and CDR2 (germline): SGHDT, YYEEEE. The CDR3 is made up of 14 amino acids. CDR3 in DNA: TGTGCCAGCAGCTTGTCCCTGAACACCGGGGAGCTGTTTTTT. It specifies CASSLSLNTGELFF.

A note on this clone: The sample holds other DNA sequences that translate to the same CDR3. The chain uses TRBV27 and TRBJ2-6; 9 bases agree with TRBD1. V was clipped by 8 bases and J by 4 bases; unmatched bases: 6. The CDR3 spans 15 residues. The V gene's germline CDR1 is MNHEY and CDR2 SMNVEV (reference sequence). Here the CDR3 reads CASGHRGRGANVLTF. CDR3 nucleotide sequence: TGTGCCAGCGGCCACAGGGGGCGCGGGGCCAACGTCCTGACTTTC.

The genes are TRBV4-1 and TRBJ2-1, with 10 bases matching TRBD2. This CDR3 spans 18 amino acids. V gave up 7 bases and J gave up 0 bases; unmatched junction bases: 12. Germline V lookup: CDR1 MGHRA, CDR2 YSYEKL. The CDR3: CASTLAGAPESSYNEQFF. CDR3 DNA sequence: TGCGCCAGCACTCTAGCGGGGGCCCCCGAGAGCTCCTACAATGAGCAGTTCTTC.

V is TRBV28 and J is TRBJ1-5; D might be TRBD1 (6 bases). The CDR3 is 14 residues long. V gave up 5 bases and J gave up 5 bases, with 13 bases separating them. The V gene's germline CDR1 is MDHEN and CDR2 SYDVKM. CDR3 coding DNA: TGTGCCAGCAGTGCGTCCAGGGGCGATCAGCCCCAGCATTTT. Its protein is CASSASRGDQPQHF. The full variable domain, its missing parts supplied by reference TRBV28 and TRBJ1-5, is DVKVTQSSRYLVKRTGEKVFLECVQDMDHENMFWYRQDPGLGLRLIYFSYDVKMKEKGDIPEGYSVSREKKERFSLILESASTNQTSMYLCASSASRGDQPQHFGDGTRLSIL.

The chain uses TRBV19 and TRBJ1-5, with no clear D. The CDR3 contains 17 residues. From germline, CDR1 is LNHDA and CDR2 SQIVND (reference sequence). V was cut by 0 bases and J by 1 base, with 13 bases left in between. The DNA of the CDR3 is TGTGCCAGTAGTATAGATCATGGGCAGAAAAGCAATCAGCCCCAGCATTTT. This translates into CASSIDHGQKSNQPQHF.

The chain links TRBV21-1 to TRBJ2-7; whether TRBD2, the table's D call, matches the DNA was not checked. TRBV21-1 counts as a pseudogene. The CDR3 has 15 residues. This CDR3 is CTSSKLAGGSYEQYF. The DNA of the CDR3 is TGTACCAGCAGCAAGTTAGCGGGAGGGAGCTACGAGCAGTACTTC.

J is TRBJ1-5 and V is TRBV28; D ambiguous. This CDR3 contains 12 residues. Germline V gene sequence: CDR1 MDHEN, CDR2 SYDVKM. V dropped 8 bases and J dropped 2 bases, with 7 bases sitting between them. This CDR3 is CASYMGNQPQHF. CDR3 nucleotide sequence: TGTGCCAGCTACATGGGCAATCAGCCCCAGCATTTT.

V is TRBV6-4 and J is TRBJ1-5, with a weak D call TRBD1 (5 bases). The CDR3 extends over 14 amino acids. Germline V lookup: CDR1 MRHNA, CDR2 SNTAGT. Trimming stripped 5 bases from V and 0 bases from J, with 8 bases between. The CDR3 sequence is CASSQTVSNQPQHF. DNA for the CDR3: TGTGCCAGCAGTCAGACAGTTAGCAATCAGCCCCAGCATTTT.

DNA for the CDR3: TGTGCCAGCAGGACAGGGGACTATGGCTACACCTTC. Amino acid sequence: CASRTGDYGYTF. V gene TRBV28 combines with J gene TRBJ1-2; 8 nucleotides match TRBD1. CDR1 and CDR2 from the germline V gene are MDHEN and SYDVKM. This CDR3 has 12 residues. V shed 6 bases, J shed 3 bases, and the junction held 0 bases outside the gene matches.

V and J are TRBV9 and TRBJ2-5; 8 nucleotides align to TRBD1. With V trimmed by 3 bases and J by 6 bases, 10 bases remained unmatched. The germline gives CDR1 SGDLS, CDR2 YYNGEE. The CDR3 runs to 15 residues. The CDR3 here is CASSAGTGEAQTQYF. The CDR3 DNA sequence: TGTGCCAGCAGCGCCGGGACAGGTGAGGCACAGACCCAGTACTTC. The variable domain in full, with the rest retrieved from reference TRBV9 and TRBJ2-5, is DSGVTQTPKHLITATGQRVTLRCSPRSGDLSVYWYQQSLDQGLQFLIQYYNGEERAKGNILERFSAQQFPDLHSELNLSSLELGDSALYFCASSAGTGEAQTQYFGPGTRLLVL.

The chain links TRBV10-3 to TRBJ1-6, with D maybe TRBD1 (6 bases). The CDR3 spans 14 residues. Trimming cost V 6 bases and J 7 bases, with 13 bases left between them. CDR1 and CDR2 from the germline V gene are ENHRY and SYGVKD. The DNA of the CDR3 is TGTGCCATCAGCTCCGGGACACAGAATTCACCCCTCCACTTT. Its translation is CAISSGTQNSPLHF.